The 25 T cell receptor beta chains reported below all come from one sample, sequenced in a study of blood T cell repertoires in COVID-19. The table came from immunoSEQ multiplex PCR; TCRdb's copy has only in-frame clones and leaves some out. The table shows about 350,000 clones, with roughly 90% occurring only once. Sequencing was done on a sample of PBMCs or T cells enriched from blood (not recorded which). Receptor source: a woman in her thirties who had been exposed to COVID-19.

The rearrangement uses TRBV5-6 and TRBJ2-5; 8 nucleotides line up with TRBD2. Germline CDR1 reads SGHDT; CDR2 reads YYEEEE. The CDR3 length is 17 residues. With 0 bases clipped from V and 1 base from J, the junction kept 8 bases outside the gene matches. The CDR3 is CASSLGLREVAQETQYF. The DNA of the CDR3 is TGTGCCAGCAGCTTGGGTCTGCGGGAGGTGGCCCAAGAGACCCAGTACTTC.

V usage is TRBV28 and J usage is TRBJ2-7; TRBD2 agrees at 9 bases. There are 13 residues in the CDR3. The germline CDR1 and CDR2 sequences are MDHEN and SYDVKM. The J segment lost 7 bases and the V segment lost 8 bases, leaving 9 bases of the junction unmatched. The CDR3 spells CASGSGSPREQYF. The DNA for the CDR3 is TGTGCCAGCGGTAGCGGGAGCCCGCGAGAGCAGTACTTC.

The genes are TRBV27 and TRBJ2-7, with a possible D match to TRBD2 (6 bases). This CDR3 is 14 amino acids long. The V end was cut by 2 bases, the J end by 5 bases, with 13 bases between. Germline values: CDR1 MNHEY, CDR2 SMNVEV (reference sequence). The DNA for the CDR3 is TGTGCCAGCAGTTTAGGGTGGGAGGTCAACGAGCAGTACTTC. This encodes CASSLGWEVNEQYF.

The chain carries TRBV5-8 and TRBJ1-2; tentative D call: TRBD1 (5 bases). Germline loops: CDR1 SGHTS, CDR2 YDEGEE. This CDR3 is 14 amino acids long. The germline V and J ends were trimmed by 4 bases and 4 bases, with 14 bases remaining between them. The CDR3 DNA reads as TGTGCCAGCAGCCCGACGACAGACCTCTATGGCTACACCTTC. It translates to CASSPTTDLYGYTF.

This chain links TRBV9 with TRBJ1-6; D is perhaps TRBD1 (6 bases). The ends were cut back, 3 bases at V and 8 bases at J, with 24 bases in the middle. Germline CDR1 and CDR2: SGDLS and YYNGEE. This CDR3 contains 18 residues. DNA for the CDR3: TGTGCCAGCAGCGGAGGCCCTACTCGGGGGGCGAACGATTCACCCCTCCACTTT. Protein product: CASSGGPTRGANDSPLHF.

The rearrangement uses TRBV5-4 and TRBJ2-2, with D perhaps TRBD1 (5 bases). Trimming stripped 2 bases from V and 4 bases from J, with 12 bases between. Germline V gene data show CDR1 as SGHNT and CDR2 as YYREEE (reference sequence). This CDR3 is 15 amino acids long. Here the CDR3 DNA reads TGTGCCAGCAGCTTCCCTGGGGCGATCACCGGGGAGCTGTTTTTT. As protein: CASSFPGAITGELFF.

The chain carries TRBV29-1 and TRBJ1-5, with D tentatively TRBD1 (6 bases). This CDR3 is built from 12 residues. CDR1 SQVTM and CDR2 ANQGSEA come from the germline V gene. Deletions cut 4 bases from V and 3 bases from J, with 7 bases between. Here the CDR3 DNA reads TGCAGCGTTGCAGGGGTCAATCAGCCCCAGCATTTT. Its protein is CSVAGVNQPQHF.

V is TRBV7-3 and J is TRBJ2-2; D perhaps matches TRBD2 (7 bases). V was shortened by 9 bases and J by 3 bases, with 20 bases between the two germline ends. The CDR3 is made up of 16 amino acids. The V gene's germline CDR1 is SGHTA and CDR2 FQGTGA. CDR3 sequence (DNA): TGTGCCAGTCCGCGGGGCGGGGGCCTGGACACCGGGGAGCTGTTTTTT. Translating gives CASPRGGGLDTGELFF. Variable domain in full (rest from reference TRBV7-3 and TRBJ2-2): GAGVSQTPSNKVTEKGKYVELRCDPISGHTALYWYRQSLGQGPEFLIYFQGTGAADDSGLPNDRFFAVRPEGSVSTLKIQRTERGDSAVYLCASPRGGGLDTGELFFGEGSRLTVL.

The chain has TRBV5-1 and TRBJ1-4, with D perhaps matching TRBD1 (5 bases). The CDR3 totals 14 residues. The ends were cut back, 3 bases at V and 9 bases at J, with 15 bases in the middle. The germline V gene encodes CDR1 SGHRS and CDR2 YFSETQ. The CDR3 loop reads CASSSGPSIQKLFF. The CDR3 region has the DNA TGCGCCAGCAGCTCAGGGCCCAGCATCCAAAAACTGTTTTTT. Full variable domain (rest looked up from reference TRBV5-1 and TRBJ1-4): KAGVTQTPRYLIKTRGQQVTLSCSPISGHRSVSWYQQTPGQGLQFLFEYFSETQRNKGNFPGRFSGRQFSNSRSEMNVSTLELGDSALYLCASSSGPSIQKLFFGSGTQLSVL.

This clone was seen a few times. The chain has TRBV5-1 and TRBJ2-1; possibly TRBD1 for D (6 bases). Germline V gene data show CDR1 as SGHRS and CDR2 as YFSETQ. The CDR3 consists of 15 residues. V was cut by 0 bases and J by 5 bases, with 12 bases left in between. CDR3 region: CASSLAGATNNEQFF. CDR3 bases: TGCGCCAGCAGCTTGGCAGGGGCTACTAACAATGAGCAGTTCTTC. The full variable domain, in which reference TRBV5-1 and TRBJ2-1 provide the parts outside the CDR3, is KAGVTQTPRYLIKTRGQQVTLSCSPISGHRSVSWYQQTPGQGLQFLFEYFSETQRNKGNFPGRFSGRQFSNSRSEMNVSTLELGDSALYLCASSLAGATNNEQFFGPGTRLTVL.

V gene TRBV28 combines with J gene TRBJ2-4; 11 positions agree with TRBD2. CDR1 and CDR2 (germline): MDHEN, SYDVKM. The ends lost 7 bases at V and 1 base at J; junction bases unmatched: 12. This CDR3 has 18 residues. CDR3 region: CASTPNPLAGVAKNIQYF. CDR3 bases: TGTGCCAGCACCCCCAACCCACTAGCGGGAGTGGCCAAAAACATTCAGTACTTC.

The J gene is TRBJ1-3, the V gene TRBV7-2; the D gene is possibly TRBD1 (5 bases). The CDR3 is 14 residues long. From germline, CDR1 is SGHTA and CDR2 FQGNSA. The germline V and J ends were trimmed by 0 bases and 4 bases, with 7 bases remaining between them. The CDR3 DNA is TGTGCCAGCAGCTTAGCGTGGGGCGGAAACACCATATATTTT. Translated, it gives CASSLAWGGNTIYF.

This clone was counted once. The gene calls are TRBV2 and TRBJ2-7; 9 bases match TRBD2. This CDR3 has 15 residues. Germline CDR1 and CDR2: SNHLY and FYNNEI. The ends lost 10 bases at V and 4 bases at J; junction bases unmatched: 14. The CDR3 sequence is CANNLRLAGRYEQYF. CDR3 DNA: TGTGCCAACAATCTCAGGCTAGCGGGAAGGTACGAGCAGTACTTC.

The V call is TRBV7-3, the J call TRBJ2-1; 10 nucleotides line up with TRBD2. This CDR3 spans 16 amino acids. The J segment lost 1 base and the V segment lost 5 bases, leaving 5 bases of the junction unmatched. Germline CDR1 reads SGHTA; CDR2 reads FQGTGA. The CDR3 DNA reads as TGTGCCAGCAGCCTAGGGACTAGCGCTTCCTACAATGAGCAGTTCTTC. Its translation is CASSLGTSASYNEQFF. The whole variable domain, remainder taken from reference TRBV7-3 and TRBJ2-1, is GAGVSQTPSNKVTEKGKYVELRCDPISGHTALYWYRQSLGQGPEFLIYFQGTGAADDSGLPNDRFFAVRPEGSVSTLKIQRTERGDSAVYLCASSLGTSASYNEQFFGPGTRLTVL.

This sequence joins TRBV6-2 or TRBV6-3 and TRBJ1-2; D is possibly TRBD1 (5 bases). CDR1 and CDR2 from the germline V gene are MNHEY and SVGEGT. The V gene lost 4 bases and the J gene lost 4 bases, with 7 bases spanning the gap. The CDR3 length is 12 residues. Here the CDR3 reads CASSSGLYGYTF. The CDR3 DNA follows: TGTGCCAGCAGTTCAGGGCTCTATGGCTACACCTTC.

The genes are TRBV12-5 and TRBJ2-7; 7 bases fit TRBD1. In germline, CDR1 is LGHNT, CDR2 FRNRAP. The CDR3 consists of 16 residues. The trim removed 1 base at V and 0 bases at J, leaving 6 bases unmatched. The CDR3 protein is CASGLERTGSSYEQYF. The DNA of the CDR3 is TGTGCTAGTGGTTTGGAAAGGACAGGAAGCTCCTACGAGCAGTACTTC.

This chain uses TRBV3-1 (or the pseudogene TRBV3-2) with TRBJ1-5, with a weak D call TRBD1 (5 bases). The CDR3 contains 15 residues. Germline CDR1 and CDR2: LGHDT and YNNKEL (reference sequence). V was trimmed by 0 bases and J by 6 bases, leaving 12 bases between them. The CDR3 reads CASSQDQWRGQPQHF. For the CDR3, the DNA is TGTGCCAGCAGCCAAGATCAATGGAGGGGTCAGCCCCAGCATTTT.

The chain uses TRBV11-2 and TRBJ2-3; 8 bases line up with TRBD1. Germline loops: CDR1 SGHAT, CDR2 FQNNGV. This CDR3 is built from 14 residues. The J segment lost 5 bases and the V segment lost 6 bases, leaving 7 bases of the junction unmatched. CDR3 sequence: CASSDRGSGDTQYF. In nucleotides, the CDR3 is TGTGCCAGCAGTGACAGGGGATCGGGAGATACGCAGTATTTT. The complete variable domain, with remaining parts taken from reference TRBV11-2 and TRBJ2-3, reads EAGVAQSPRYKIIEKRQSVAFWCNPISGHATLYWYQQILGQGPKLLIQFQNNGVVDDSQLPKDRFSAERLKGVDSTLKIQPAKLEDSAVYLCASSDRGSGDTQYFGPGTRLTVL.

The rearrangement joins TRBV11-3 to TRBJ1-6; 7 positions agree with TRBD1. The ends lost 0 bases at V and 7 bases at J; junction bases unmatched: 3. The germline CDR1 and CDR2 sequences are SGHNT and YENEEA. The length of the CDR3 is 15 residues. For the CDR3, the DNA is TGTGCCAGCAGCTTAGAAGACAGGGAGAATTCACCCCTCCACTTT. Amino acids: CASSLEDRENSPLHF.

This CDR3 reads CASSFRDLGGYTF. The CDR3 bases are TGTGCCAGCAGTTTCCGGGATCTTGGGGGCTACACCTTC. This sequence joins TRBV27 and TRBJ1-2; D gene uncertain. In germline, CDR1 is MNHEY, CDR2 SMNVEV (reference sequence). The CDR3 consists of 13 residues. V shed 3 bases and J shed 8 bases, with 13 bases lying between them.

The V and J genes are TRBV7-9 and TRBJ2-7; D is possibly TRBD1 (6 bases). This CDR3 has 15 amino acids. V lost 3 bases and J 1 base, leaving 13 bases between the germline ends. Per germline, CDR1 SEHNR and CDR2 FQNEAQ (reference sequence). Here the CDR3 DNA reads TGTGCCAGCAGCTTGGGGGCATACTCTTCCTACGAGCAGTACTTC. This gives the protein CASSLGAYSSYEQYF.

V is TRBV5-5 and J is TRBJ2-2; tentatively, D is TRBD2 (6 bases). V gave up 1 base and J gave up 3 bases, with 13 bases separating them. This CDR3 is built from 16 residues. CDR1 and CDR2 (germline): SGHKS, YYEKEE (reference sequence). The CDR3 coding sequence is TGTGCCAGCAGCTTGATTGGCAGGGAGGACACCGGGGAGCTGTTTTTT. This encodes CASSLIGREDTGELFF.

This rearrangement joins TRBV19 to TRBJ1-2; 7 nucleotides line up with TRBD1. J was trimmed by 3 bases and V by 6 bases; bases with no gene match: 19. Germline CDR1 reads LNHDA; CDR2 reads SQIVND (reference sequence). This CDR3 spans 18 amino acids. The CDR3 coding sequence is TGTGCCAGTAGCCCATCACACACAGGGGCCGGGACGGACTATGGCTACACCTTC. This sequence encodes CASSPSHTGAGTDYGYTF.

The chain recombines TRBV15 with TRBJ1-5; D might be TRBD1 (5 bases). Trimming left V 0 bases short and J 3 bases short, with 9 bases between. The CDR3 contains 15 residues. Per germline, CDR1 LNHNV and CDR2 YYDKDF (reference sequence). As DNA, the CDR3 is TGTGCCACCAGCAGAGATTTAGGGGCCAATCAGCCCCAGCATTTT. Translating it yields CATSRDLGANQPQHF.

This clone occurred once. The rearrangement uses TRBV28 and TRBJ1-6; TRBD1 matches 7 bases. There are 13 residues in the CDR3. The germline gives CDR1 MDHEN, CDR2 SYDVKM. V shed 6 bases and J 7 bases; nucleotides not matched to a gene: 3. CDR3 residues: CASRSTGNSPLHF. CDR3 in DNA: TGTGCCAGCAGGTCGACAGGGAATTCACCCCTCCACTTT.